A selection of T cell receptor beta chains follows, all from one sample in a study of vaccination and CD4 T cells after COVID-19. TCRdb passed the PCR reads through MiXCR, listing each CDR3 protein once. The sample has under 25,000 distinct CDR3 sequences, 40% seen once. No antigens are known for them. The source was CD4+ T cells from blood, cultured in vitro, collected after SARS-CoV-2 vaccination. These receptors came from a human donor who had recovered from COVID-19. Each CDR3 is given with its conserved first and last residue. Each record gives: V gene, J gene, clone size, D gene, CDR3 protein, CDR3 DNA. A D gene is named only where the DNA matches it firmly. Part of the rows lack a size; the others show once, few, many or a class for expanded clones.

V: TRBV24-1
J: TRBJ2-2
size: few
D: TRBD1
CDR3: CATSDPTGATTGELFF
DNA: TGTGCCACCAGTGACCCGACAGGGGCCACTACCGGGGAGCTGTTTTTT

V: TRBV20-1
J: TRBJ1-1
size: .
D: .
CDR3: CSASDSQRGAFF
DNA: TGCAGTGCTAGCGACAGCCAGAGGGGAGCTTTCTTT

V: TRBV20-1
J: TRBJ1-1
size: once
D: .
CDR3: CSARGTPMNTEAFF
DNA: TGCAGTGCTAGGGGGACCCCGATGAACACTGAAGCTTTCTTT

V: TRBV20-1
J: TRBJ1-2
size: medium-sized
D: .
CDR3: CSARDRVTLYGYTF
DNA: TGCAGTGCTAGAGATAGGGTGACCCTCTATGGCTACACCTTC

V: TRBV19
J: TRBJ2-3
size: .
D: TRBD2
CDR3: CASSTSSGSTDTQYF
DNA: TGTGCCAGTAGTACGTCTAGCGGTAGCACAGATACGCAGTATTTT

V: TRBV28
J: TRBJ1-2
size: .
D: .
CDR3: CASSLDGEGVGYTF
DNA: TGTGCCAGCAGTTTGGACGGGGAAGGTGTGGGCTACACCTTC

V: TRBV20-1
J: TRBJ1-6
size: few
D: .
CDR3: CSARVKPELYNSPLHF
DNA: TGCAGTGCTAGAGTAAAGCCGGAACTATATAATTCACCCCTCCACTTT

V: TRBV20-1
J: TRBJ1-2
size: few
D: .
CDR3: CSARFSRRVAGYTF
DNA: TGCAGTGCTAGATTTTCGCGCAGGGTGGCTGGCTACACCTTC

V: TRBV2
J: TRBJ2-7
size: .
D: TRBD1
CDR3: CASNEDRGREQYF
DNA: TGTGCCAGCAATGAGGACAGGGGTCGCGAGCAGTACTTC

V: TRBV6-5
J: TRBJ1-1
size: .
D: .
CDR3: CASSSWDNLNTEAFF
DNA: TGTGCCAGCAGTTCCTGGGACAACCTGAACACTGAAGCTTTCTTT

V: TRBV6-2/TRBV6-3
J: TRBJ2-7
size: .
D: .
CDR3: CASSPSYEQYF
DNA: TGTGCCAGCAGCCCCAGCTACGAGCAGTACTTC

V: TRBV12-3/TRBV12-4
J: TRBJ2-3
size: once
D: .
CDR3: CASRPAASTDTQYF
DNA: TGTGCCAGCAGGCCGGCGGCCAGCACAGATACGCAGTATTTT

V: TRBV29-1
J: TRBJ2-7
size: .
D: .
CDR3: CSVDRDSYEQYF
DNA: TGCAGCGTTGATAGGGACTCCTACGAGCAGTACTTC

V: TRBV20-1
J: TRBJ2-3
size: .
D: .
CDR3: CSAIGETSTDTQYF
DNA: TGCAGTGCTATTGGGGAGACGAGCACAGATACGCAGTATTTT

V: TRBV6-2/TRBV6-3
J: TRBJ2-3
size: .
D: TRBD2
CDR3: CASRPSGDTDTQYF
DNA: TGTGCCAGCAGACCCAGCGGGGACACAGATACGCAGTATTTT

V: TRBV7-9
J: TRBJ2-2
size: few
D: TRBD2
CDR3: CASSLASGGRYLNTGELFF
DNA: TGTGCCAGCAGCTTGGCTAGCGGGGGGCGGTACCTGAACACCGGGGAGCTGTTTTTT

V: TRBV7-2
J: TRBJ1-2
size: few
D: .
CDR3: CASSLDSIYGYTF
DNA: TGTGCCAGCAGCTTAGACTCTATCTATGGCTACACCTTC

V: TRBV11-1
J: TRBJ2-1
size: once
D: TRBD2
CDR3: CASSPLAGGAYNEQFF
DNA: TGTGCCAGCAGCCCCCTGGCGGGGGGGGCCTACAATGAGCAGTTCTTC

V: TRBV7-5
J: TRBJ2-1
size: .
D: .
CDR3: CISVPEAFPGLAGAYLINEQFF
DNA: .

V: TRBV7-9
J: TRBJ2-1
size: .
D: TRBD2
CDR3: CASSSRLAGNRGNEQFF
DNA: TGTGCCAGCAGCTCAAGACTAGCGGGAAACCGAGGCAATGAGCAGTTCTTC

V: TRBV6-2/TRBV6-3
J: TRBJ1-5
size: once
D: .
CDR3: CASSFGFGTSNQPQHF
DNA: TGTGCCAGCAGCTTCGGCTTCGGTACCAGCAATCAGCCCCAGCATTTT

V: TRBV11-3
J: TRBJ2-2
size: .
D: .
CDR3: CARAGDTGELFF
DNA: TGTGCCCGAGCAGGGGACACCGGGGAGCTGTTTTTT

V: TRBV7-8
J: TRBJ1-1
size: .
D: .
CDR3: CASSLAAGNTEAFF
DNA: TGTGCCAGCAGCTTAGCGGCCGGGAACACTGAAGCTTTCTTT

V: TRBV14
J: TRBJ1-6
size: few
D: TRBD1
CDR3: CASSGFGTGRSPLHF
DNA: TGTGCCAGCAGCGGGTTTGGGACAGGGCGGTCACCCCTCCACTTT

V: TRBV7-2
J: TRBJ2-7
size: .
D: .
CDR3: CASSLGGTGNEQYF
DNA: TGTGCCAGCAGCTTAGGTGGGACTGGGAACGAGCAGTACTTC

V: TRBV20-1
J: TRBJ2-5
size: .
D: .
CDR3: CSARGSGRPAQYF
DNA: TGCAGTGCTAGAGGTTCAGGCCGACCCGCCCAGTACTTC

V: TRBV11-3
J: TRBJ2-7
size: .
D: TRBD1
CDR3: CASSLGQVSYEQYF
DNA: TGTGCCAGCAGCCTCGGACAGGTATCCTACGAGCAGTACTTC

V: TRBV11-3
J: TRBJ1-6
size: few
D: TRBD1
CDR3: CASSLYVGGASNSPLHF
DNA: TGTGCCAGCAGCTTATATGTAGGGGGCGCCTCTAATTCACCCCTCCACTTT

V: TRBV7-2
J: TRBJ2-5
size: .
D: TRBD2
CDR3: CASSWAGGEETQYF
DNA: TGTGCCAGCAGCTGGGCCGGGGGGGAAGAGACCCAGTACTTC

V: TRBV20-1
J: TRBJ1-5
size: few
D: .
CDR3: CSAPAVGEEQPQHF
DNA: TGCAGTGCTCCAGCCGTCGGGGAGGAACAGCCCCAGCATTTT

V: TRBV6-1
J: TRBJ2-3
size: once
D: .
CDR3: CASRDLDGSLWDTQYF
DNA: TGTGCCAGCAGGGACTTGGACGGCTCCTTATGGGATACGCAGTATTTT

V: TRBV10-3
J: TRBJ1-5
size: .
D: .
CDR3: CAISDSTEPQHF
DNA: TGTGCCATCAGTGACTCAACGGAGCCCCAGCATTTT

V: TRBV12-3/TRBV12-4
J: TRBJ1-2
size: .
D: .
CDR3: CASRKGRLNYGYTF
DNA: TGTGCCAGCAGAAAGGGACGGCTAAACTATGGCTACACCTTC

V: TRBV7-2
J: TRBJ1-2
size: .
D: .
CDR3: CASSSTANYGYTF
DNA: TGTGCCAGCAGCTCGACGGCTAACTATGGCTACACCTTC

V: TRBV27
J: TRBJ1-5
size: few
D: .
CDR3: CASRGAEGGQPQHF
DNA: TGTGCCAGCAGGGGAGCCGAAGGGGGTCAGCCCCAGCATTTT

V: TRBV12-3/TRBV12-4
J: TRBJ1-2
size: .
D: .
CDR3: CASKPGRNNYGYTF
DNA: TGTGCCAGCAAACCGGGACGGAATAACTATGGCTACACCTTC

V: TRBV20-1
J: TRBJ2-5
size: .
D: TRBD1
CDR3: CSARDTFRGLRETQYF
DNA: TGCAGTGCTAGAGATACTTTCAGGGGGCTCAGGGAGACCCAGTACTTC

V: TRBV2
J: TRBJ2-1
size: few
D: .
CDR3: CASVQGTPKHNEQFF
DNA: TGTGCCAGCGTCCAGGGGACCCCTAAGCACAATGAGCAGTTCTTC

V: TRBV6-1
J: TRBJ1-2
size: .
D: TRBD1
CDR3: CASSDRDRGGYTF
DNA: TGTGCCAGCAGTGATCGGGACAGGGGTGGCTACACCTTC

V: TRBV27
J: TRBJ1-1
size: .
D: .
CDR3: CASSFGRQGEAFF
DNA: TGTGCCAGCAGTTTCGGGCGCCAGGGTGAAGCTTTCTTT

V: TRBV21-1
J: TRBJ2-4
size: once
D: .
CDR3: CARRDRGSKNIQYF
DNA: TGTGCCAGGCGGGACAGGGGGAGCAAAAACATTCAGTACTTC

V: TRBV7-6
J: TRBJ2-1
size: .
D: TRBD2
CDR3: CASSPRVAGELSSYNEQFF
DNA: TGTGCCAGCAGCCCCCGGGTAGCGGGGGAATTGAGCTCCTACAATGAGCAGTTCTTC

V: TRBV7-2
J: TRBJ2-5
size: few
D: .
CDR3: CASSLALQGGKETQYF
DNA: TGTGCCAGCAGCTTAGCGTTACAGGGAGGAAAAGAGACCCAGTACTTC

V: TRBV6-2/TRBV6-3
J: TRBJ1-6
size: .
D: .
CDR3: CASSYVLGYRNSPLHF
DNA: TGTGCCAGCAGTTACGTATTGGGGTATAGGAATTCACCCCTCCACTTT

V: TRBV19
J: TRBJ2-2
size: few
D: .
CDR3: CASSRGGQNTGELFF
DNA: TGTGCCAGTAGTCGTGGGGGACAGAACACCGGGGAGCTGTTTTTT

V: TRBV7-2
J: TRBJ1-3
size: .
D: TRBD1
CDR3: CASSLWRTGGRNTIYF
DNA: TGTGCCAGCAGCTTATGGAGGACAGGGGGTCGAAACACCATATATTTT

V: TRBV24-1
J: TRBJ2-7
size: medium-sized
D: .
CDR3: CATSDSESGDNYEQYF
DNA: TGTGCCACCAGTGATTCTGAGTCCGGGGATAACTACGAGCAGTACTTC

V: TRBV6-1
J: TRBJ2-1
size: .
D: TRBD2
CDR3: CASKRGARGEQFF
DNA: TGTGCCAGCAAGCGGGGGGCCCGGGGCGAGCAGTTCTTC

V: TRBV7-2
J: TRBJ1-2
size: few
D: .
CDR3: CASSPEQNYGYTF
DNA: TGTGCCAGCAGCCCGGAGCAAAACTATGGCTACACCTTC

V: TRBV30
J: TRBJ1-5
size: .
D: TRBD1
CDR3: CAWRGTGGNQPQHF
DNA: TGTGCCTGGAGGGGGACAGGGGGCAATCAGCCCCAGCATTTT

V: TRBV6-5
J: TRBJ2-3
size: few
D: .
CDR3: CASSYRQSTDTQYF
DNA: TGTGCCAGCAGTTATAGGCAAAGCACAGATACGCAGTATTTT